Below, 16 T cell receptor beta chains from the same sample are listed, as sequenced in a study of blood T cell repertoires in COVID-19. The repertoire was sequenced with immunoSEQ multiplex PCR; TCRdb's copy has only in-frame clones and lacks some. The repertoire holds over 200,000 clones, with about four fifths as singletons. The sample was peripheral blood. Every receptor here comes from a woman between 35 and 50 years old with active or convalescent COVID-19.

The chain is built from TRBV7-9 and TRBJ1-6; 7 bases fit TRBD1. The CDR3 has 17 amino acids. The germline V gene has CDR1 SEHNR and CDR2 FQNEAQ (reference sequence). The ends lost 1 base at V and 10 bases at J; junction bases unmatched: 13. The CDR3 protein is CASSLGSGGRGRSPLHF. In DNA form, the CDR3 reads TGTGCCAGCAGCTTAGGGTCAGGGGGTAGGGGACGATCACCCCTCCACTTT.

The CDR3 is CASSLPGTARDINYGYTF. CDR3 sequence (DNA): TGTGCCAGCAGTTTACCCGGGACAGCTAGGGACATTAACTATGGCTACACCTTC. The chain links TRBV27 to TRBJ1-2; 7 nucleotides align to TRBD1. V lost 2 bases, J lost 1 base, and 13 bases stayed unmatched. The CDR3 consists of 18 residues. Germline V gene lookup returns CDR1 MNHEY and CDR2 SMNVEV (reference sequence).

The rearrangement links TRBV10-2 to TRBJ1-5; D is unresolved. Germline V gives CDR1 WSHSY, CDR2 SAAADI. The V and J ends lost 3 bases and 6 bases respectively, with 6 bases between them. The CDR3 is 12 residues long. The CDR3 reads CASSDSGQPQHF. CDR3 DNA sequence: TGCGCCAGCAGTGATTCCGGTCAGCCCCAGCATTTT.

The chain joins TRBV20-1 to TRBJ2-5; D gene unclear. Per germline, CDR1 DFQATT and CDR2 SNEGSKA (reference sequence). CDR3 length: 12 amino acids. Deletions cut 3 bases from V and 5 bases from J, with 10 bases between. In DNA form, the CDR3 reads TGCAGTGCTAGTGGGGTCGGGGAGACCCAGTACTTC. Translating gives CSASGVGETQYF.

The chain has TRBV12-5 and TRBJ2-5; TRBD2 aligns across 8 bases. The germline CDR1 and CDR2 sequences are LGHNT and FRNRAP. The J segment lost 5 bases and the V segment lost 6 bases, leaving 11 bases of the junction unmatched. The CDR3 has 15 residues. Here the CDR3 reads CASGPIAGNRETQYF. In nucleotides, the CDR3 is TGTGCTAGTGGGCCAATAGCGGGAAACCGGGAGACCCAGTACTTC.

The CDR3 region has the DNA TGTGCCAGCAGCGTAGCCGCCTGGGTAACAAACCATCGGAGTGGCTACACCTTC. Its translation: CASSVAAWVTNHRSGYTF. The chain uses TRBV9 and TRBJ1-2; D gene unclear. Germline CDR1 is SGDLS and CDR2 is YYNGEE. The CDR3 runs to 18 residues. Trimming stripped 0 bases from V and 7 bases from J, with 25 bases between.

The chain uses TRBV7-8 and TRBJ2-1; D possibly corresponds to TRBD1 (6 bases). The CDR3 covers 16 residues. Deletions cut 5 bases from V and 0 bases from J, with 14 bases between. Germline CDR1 is SGHVS and CDR2 is FQNEAQ. The CDR3 loop reads CASSQGRFSSYNEQFF. CDR3 bases: TGTGCCAGCAGCCAGGGGCGGTTCAGCTCCTACAATGAGCAGTTCTTC. Filled out from reference TRBV7-8 and TRBJ2-1, the complete variable domain reads GAGVSQSPRYKVAKRGQDVALRCDPISGHVSLFWYQQALGQGPEFLTYFQNEAQLDKSGLPSDRFFAERPEGSVSTLKIQRTQQEDSAVYLCASSQGRFSSYNEQFFGPGTRLTVL.

The chain uses TRBV19 and TRBJ2-1; a possible D gene is TRBD2 (6 bases). V was clipped by 5 bases and J by 8 bases, with 13 bases between them. The CDR3 covers 13 residues. Germline loops: CDR1 LNHDA, CDR2 SQIVND (reference sequence). The DNA of the CDR3 is TGTGCCAGTAGTCCCCGCGGGATAGATGAGCAGTTCTTC. It translates to CASSPRGIDEQFF.

The chain joins TRBV29-1 to TRBJ2-7; perhaps TRBD1 as D (5 bases). Germline values: CDR1 SQVTM, CDR2 ANQGSEA. The CDR3 is made up of 12 amino acids. V lost 6 bases to trimming and J lost 2 bases, with 11 bases between them. CDR3 DNA sequence: TGCAGCGTACAGGACGATCCCTACGAGCAGTACTTC. Translating it yields CSVQDDPYEQYF.

The chain combines TRBV23-1 with TRBJ2-3; 7 bases are shared with TRBD1. TRBV23-1 is noted as an ORF with a role that remains uncertain. The ends lost 4 bases at V and 0 bases at J; junction bases unmatched: 7. The CDR3 contains 16 residues. This CDR3 reads CASSPSGQPSTDTQYF. The CDR3 DNA sequence: TGCGCCAGCAGTCCTTCGGGACAGCCTAGCACAGATACGCAGTATTTT.

The chain couples TRBV5-1 to TRBJ1-1; 7 bases fit TRBD1. This CDR3 has 15 residues. CDR1 is SGHRS, CDR2 YFSETQ, per germline. V gave up 1 base and J gave up 3 bases; unmatched junction bases: 6. The CDR3 loop reads CASSLFGQGDTEAFF. The CDR3 DNA reads as TGCGCCAGCAGCTTGTTCGGGCAGGGGGACACTGAAGCTTTCTTT.

The chain links TRBV5-6 to TRBJ1-6; tentative D call: TRBD1 (6 bases). The CDR3 has 14 residues. Germline values: CDR1 SGHDT, CDR2 YYEEEE. V was pared by 4 bases and J by 8 bases, with 13 bases between. CDR3 in DNA: TGTGCCAGCAGCGGTACAGGGATTGATTCACCCCTCCACTTT. Its translation is CASSGTGIDSPLHF. Complete variable domain (other parts from reference TRBV5-6 and TRBJ1-6): DAGVTQSPTHLIKTRGQQVTLRCSPKSGHDTVSWYQQALGQGPQFIFQYYEEEERQRGNFPDRFSGHQFPNYSSELNVNALLLGDSALYLCASSGTGIDSPLHFGNGTRLTVT.

CDR3 sequence (DNA): TGTGCCAGCAGTTACGGAGTCACCTGGAACACTGAAGCTTTCTTT. Amino acids: CASSYGVTWNTEAFF. The gene calls are TRBV6-2 or TRBV6-3 and TRBJ1-1, with D hard to call. V was cut by 2 bases and J by 1 base, with 11 bases left in between. Per the germline V gene, CDR1 is MNHEY and CDR2 is SVGEGT. This CDR3 contains 15 residues.

V usage is TRBV7-9 and J usage is TRBJ1-2, with D possibly TRBD1 on 6 matching bases. V was shortened by 5 bases and J by 3 bases, with 19 bases between the two germline ends. The germline V gene encodes CDR1 SEHNR and CDR2 FQNEAQ (reference sequence). The CDR3 covers 16 residues. CDR3 DNA: TGTGCCAGCAGCCCATCAATCGCCGGACAGCACTATGGCTACACCTTC. The encoded protein is CASSPSIAGQHYGYTF.

Written as DNA, the CDR3 is TGTGCCAGCAGCAACAGGGGGCGGCAGGAGACCCAGTACTTC. Translated, it gives CASSNRGRQETQYF. The genes are TRBV25-1 and TRBJ2-5, with 9 bases that match TRBD1. The CDR3 covers 14 residues. J gave up 5 bases and V 6 bases, and 7 bases lay outside the gene matches. CDR1 MGHDK and CDR2 SYGVNS come from the germline V gene.

The chain joins TRBV7-2 to TRBJ2-3; maybe TRBD2 (5 bases). The CDR3 spans 15 residues. CDR1 SGHTA and CDR2 FQGNSA come from the germline V gene. The V gene lost 6 bases and the J gene lost 0 bases, with 13 bases spanning the gap. This CDR3 is CASRPREGSTDTQYF. In DNA, the CDR3 is TGTGCCAGCAGGCCGCGAGAGGGTAGCACAGATACGCAGTATTTT.